Below are 10 T cell receptor beta chains sequenced from a single sample in a study of T-cell memory formation after mild COVID-19. One entry per CDR3 protein results from TCRdb running MiXCR on the 5' RACE reads. Of 580,000 or so distinct CDR3 sequences in the sample, roughly a sixth were seen once. Sequencing was carried out using PBMCs or a T cell subset sorted from them (not recorded which). The receptors shown here come from an adult woman who had mild COVID-19 (a few samples of this study predate the infection). Cell type and time point are not known.

CDR3 nucleotides: TGCGCCAGCAGCTTCTGGACAGGAGCTAACTATGGCTACACCTTC. Translation: CASSFWTGANYGYTF. V usage is TRBV5-1 and J usage is TRBJ1-2; 7 nucleotides line up with TRBD1. This CDR3 has 15 residues. Trimming took 2 bases from V and 0 from J; bases not matched to a gene: 4. Germline CDR1 reads SGHRS; CDR2 reads YFSETQ.

Only a few counts were recorded for this clonotype. V is TRBV21-1 and J is TRBJ2-5; the table's TRBD1 call for D was not verified on the DNA. TRBV21-1 is reported as a pseudogene. This CDR3 has 17 amino acids. The CDR3 sequence is CASSHKQGAPKGETQYF. CDR3 bases: TGTGCCAGCAGCCATAAACAGGGGGCTCCCAAGGGAGAGACCCAGTACTTC.

This clonotype was recorded a few times. The chain carries TRBV7-6 and TRBJ1-5; D might be TRBD1 (5 bases). V was pared by 0 bases and J by 7 bases, with 10 bases between. The CDR3 loop spans 14 amino acids. Looked up from germline, CDR1 is SGHVS and CDR2 is FNYEAQ. The CDR3 is CASSLAAGSQPQHF. CDR3 nucleotide sequence: TGTGCCAGCAGCTTAGCGGCAGGGTCGCAGCCCCAGCATTTT.

The chain links TRBV4-1 to TRBJ2-7; the D call may be TRBD1 or TRBD2 (5 bases each). Trimming pared 1 base from V and 2 bases from J, leaving 9 bases between. The CDR3 has 14 residues. CDR1 and CDR2 from the germline V gene are MGHRA and YSYEKL. This CDR3 reads CASSQAGRTYEQYF. CDR3 nucleotides: TGCGCCAGCAGCCAAGCGGGACGAACCTACGAGCAGTACTTC.

V usage is TRBV9 and J usage is TRBJ2-5; D is unresolved. Trimming stripped 4 bases from V and 5 bases from J, with 18 bases between. The CDR3 has 15 amino acids. Germline lookup yields CDR1 SGDLS and CDR2 YYNGEE. The CDR3 coding sequence is TGTGCCAGCAGCTCCCCCGACTCGGCGGAGGAGACCCAGTACTTC. Protein product: CASSSPDSAEETQYF.

This clonotype was detected only a few times. J is TRBJ1-2 and V is TRBV12-3 or TRBV12-4; TRBD1 might be the D (5 bases). The length of the CDR3 is 15 residues. Between the trimmed V and J ends, which lost 2 bases and 3 bases, there was a span of 13 bases. CDR3 DNA sequence: TGTGCCAGCAGTTTAATCGGGGGTTGGGACTATGGCTACACCTTC. Protein: CASSLIGGWDYGYTF.

A few counts support this clonotype. CDR3 sequence reads: CASSSTRTGGEEKLFF. In nucleotides, the CDR3 is TGTGCCAGCAGTTCGACCCGGACAGGGGGTGAGGAAAAACTGTTTTTT. The rearrangement links TRBV6-2 or TRBV6-3 to TRBJ1-4; 10 positions agree with TRBD1. The germline V gene has CDR1 MNHEY and CDR2 SVGEGT. V dropped 4 bases and J dropped 8; count of bases not matched to a gene: 10. CDR3 length: 16 residues.

There are a few counts of this clonotype. V usage is TRBV5-1 and J usage is TRBJ1-1; possible D gene TRBD1, 5 bases. Germline V CDR1 and CDR2: SGHRS, YFSETQ. The V gene lost 0 bases and the J gene lost 4 bases, with 13 bases spanning the gap. The CDR3 spans 15 residues. The CDR3: CASSLEETRGTEAFF. In nucleotides, the CDR3 is TGCGCCAGCAGCTTGGAAGAAACAAGGGGCACTGAAGCTTTCTTT. Variable domain in full (rest from reference TRBV5-1 and TRBJ1-1): KAGVTQTPRYLIKTRGQQVTLSCSPISGHRSVSWYQQTPGQGLQFLFEYFSETQRNKGNFPGRFSGRQFSNSRSEMNVSTLELGDSALYLCASSLEETRGTEAFFGQGTRLTVV.

This clonotype was seen a few times. This rearrangement joins TRBV4-1 to TRBJ2-2; 8 bases line up with TRBD2. The J segment lost 4 bases and the V segment lost 2 bases, leaving 3 bases of the junction unmatched. CDR1 and CDR2 from the germline V gene are MGHRA and YSYEKL. This CDR3 comprises 15 residues. The CDR3 bases are TGCGCCAGCAGCCAATCACTAGCGGTCACCGGGGAGCTGTTTTTT. It encodes CASSQSLAVTGELFF.

This clonotype was observed a handful of times. The chain has TRBV19 and TRBJ1-3; unclear D gene. CDR1 is LNHDA and CDR2 is SQIVND in the germline V gene (reference sequence). V was pared by 3 bases and J by 0 bases, with 9 bases between. This CDR3 has 15 residues. The CDR3 coding sequence is TGTGCCAGTAGTATTGAGTGGAGCTCTGGAAACACCATATATTTT. It yields the protein CASSIEWSSGNTIYF. The full variable domain, completed using reference TRBV19 and TRBJ1-3, is DGGITQSPKYLFRKEGQNVTLSCEQNLNHDAMYWYRQDPGQGLRLIYYSQIVNDFQKGDIAEGYSVSREKKESFPLTVTSAQKNPTAFYLCASSIEWSSGNTIYFGEGSWLTVV.